The entry below describes one TCR beta chain. Its antigen target is currently unknown. No clone much larger than this one lies a single base away; base qualities are absent. CDR1 and CDR2, looked up from the germline V gene (reference sequence), are MNHEY and SMNVEV. V loses 3 bases, J loses 5 bases, and the germline ends lie 13 bases apart. The CDR3 contains 14 residues, cysteine and phenylalanine counted. Solely the CDR3 DNA is kept, with 42 bases framed from the first base. TCRbeta CDR3 regions were sequenced with the immunoSEQ Assay. After extraction, genomic DNA underwent amplification by bias-controlled multiplex PCR, followed by high-throughput sequencing. Per the original workflow: To quantify the absolute abundance of every unique TCRbeta CDR3 region, sequences were collapsed and filtered. T cell fraction was estimated by normalizing TCRbeta template counts to usable DNA, which was measured by amplifying reference genes present in all nucleated cells. Repertoire TCRs were annotated as SARS-CoV-2-specific by exact matching of V gene, CDR3 amino acid sequence and J gene to a known reactive TCR set. The reference SARS-CoV-2 TCR set came from MIRA and was filtered for enrichment in COVID-19-positive ImmuneCODE repertoires, removing public or cross-reactive TCRs. Based on the MIRA antigens, annotated TCRs were further analysed at the level of specific ORF or position within ORF. Depth was the summed frequency of annotated unique rearrangements, while breadth was defined as annotated unique rearrangements over total unique productive rearrangements. TCR breadth was compared between groups using two-sided Wilcoxon rank-sum tests. Held by TCRdb, this immuneACCESS table contains in-frame sequences only and omits some clones. Under half of the omission traces to an unresolved V gene where checked; the cause of the rest is unknown. V and J calls and clone size come straight from that table; D and trimming were deduced from the DNA. For this sample there are roughly 500,000 clones; approximately 88% appear just once. Of the sample, 10% to 15% is held by the ten largest clones.

The data stem from a study of Ad26.COV2.S vaccination and SARS-CoV-2 variants (dated by TCRdb to the early 2020s). Regarding the complete study: Donors in the vaccine arm were drawn from COV1001, a multicentre, randomized, double-blind, placebo-controlled phase I-IIa trial testing Ad26.COV2.S in healthy adults. Ad26.COV2.S was administered intramuscularly at 5 x 10^10 or 1 x 10^11 viral particles, either as a single shot or as two shots given 56 days apart. Investigators did not know the trial group allocation while performing experiments and assessing outcomes. Participants in the trial were split at random into five groups of five each, receiving low-dose or high-dose Ad26.COV2.S once or twice, or else placebo on both occasions. The TCR-sequenced set comprised approximately 30 samples: around 20 Ad26.COV2.S vaccine recipients, 5 placebo recipients and 8 SARS-CoV-2 convalescent individuals. TCRbeta repertoire sequencing was used to assess the specificity and breadth of SARS-CoV-2-reactive T cell receptors after Ad26.COV2.S vaccination. Overall results and qualifications from the work: Comparing responses between vaccine doses or regimens was not something the study was powered to do. After vaccination, spike-specific CD8+ and CD4+ T cell responses were reported to show substantial breadth. Non-spike TCR breadth was comparable between vaccine and placebo recipients, consistent with the vaccine containing only spike. Compared with placebo recipients, Ad26.COV2.S recipients showed higher spike-specific TCR breadth (P = 0.0014). The authors noted that the TCR breadth and depth analyses may have underestimated total T cell responses.

What the treatment or condition label conveys for this sample: 15 to 20 received Ad26.COV2.S at low or high dose, single or two shots; about 5 received placebo; per-sample allocation not given. For vaccine and placebo recipients, the sequenced repertoires came from samples collected on day 63 after the first injection. In Cohort 1b, fewer than 30 adults aged 18-55 years were enrolled at a single site in Boston, USA, between 29 July and 7 August 2020. As a vaccine, Ad26.COV2.S was a replication-incompetent adenovirus type 26 vector that expressed a prefusion-stabilized SARS-CoV-2 spike protein derived from the original Wuhan strain.

The chain uses TRBV27 and TRBJ1-1; no D segment can be confidently identified. The specimen comprised peripheral blood, sampled in a trial of Ad26.COV2.S vaccine versus placebo. This sequence was found in a person between 18 and 60 years old who received the Ad26.COV2.S COVID-19 vaccine or a placebo. DNA sequence: TGTGCCAGCAGTTTCTCCCACTCGGGGACTGAAGCTTTCTTT. This yields the protein CASSFSHSGTEAFF.